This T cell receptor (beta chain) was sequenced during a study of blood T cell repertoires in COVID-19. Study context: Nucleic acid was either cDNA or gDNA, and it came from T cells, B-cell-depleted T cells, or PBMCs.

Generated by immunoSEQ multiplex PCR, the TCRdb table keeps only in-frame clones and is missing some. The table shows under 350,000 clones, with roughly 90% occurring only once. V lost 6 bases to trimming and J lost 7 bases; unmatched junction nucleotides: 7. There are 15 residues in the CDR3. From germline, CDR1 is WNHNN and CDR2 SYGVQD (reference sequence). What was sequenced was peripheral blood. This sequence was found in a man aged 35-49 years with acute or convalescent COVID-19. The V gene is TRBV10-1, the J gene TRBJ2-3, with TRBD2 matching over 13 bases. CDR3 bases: TGCGCCAGCAGCCTGACTAGCGGGGGGCGATATACGCAGTATTTT. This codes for CASSLTSGGRYTQYF.